This T cell receptor (beta chain) was retrieved from a study of shared T cell receptors in the human thymus. The CDR3 has 14 amino acids. Trimming pared 7 bases from V and 1 base from J, leaving 12 bases between. The germline V gene encodes CDR1 MGHDK and CDR2 SYGVNS. Only in-frame clones appear in the TCRdb table, and some are missing; sequencing was by immunoSEQ multiplex PCR. The sample holds 540,000 or so clones, 75% to 80% seen once. The sample was also reused in another study, on human thymus T cells. That paper notes: V and J genes seemed to be used with bias in thymic and blood repertoires.

This rearrangement joins TRBV25-1 to TRBJ2-3, with D possibly being TRBD2 (6 bases). The sequenced material came from thymocytes. This receptor was taken from a boy younger than two with a congenital heart defect. CDR3 residues: CASIGQRGTDTQYF. CDR3 in DNA: TGTGCCAGCATTGGGCAGCGGGGCACAGATACGCAGTATTTT.